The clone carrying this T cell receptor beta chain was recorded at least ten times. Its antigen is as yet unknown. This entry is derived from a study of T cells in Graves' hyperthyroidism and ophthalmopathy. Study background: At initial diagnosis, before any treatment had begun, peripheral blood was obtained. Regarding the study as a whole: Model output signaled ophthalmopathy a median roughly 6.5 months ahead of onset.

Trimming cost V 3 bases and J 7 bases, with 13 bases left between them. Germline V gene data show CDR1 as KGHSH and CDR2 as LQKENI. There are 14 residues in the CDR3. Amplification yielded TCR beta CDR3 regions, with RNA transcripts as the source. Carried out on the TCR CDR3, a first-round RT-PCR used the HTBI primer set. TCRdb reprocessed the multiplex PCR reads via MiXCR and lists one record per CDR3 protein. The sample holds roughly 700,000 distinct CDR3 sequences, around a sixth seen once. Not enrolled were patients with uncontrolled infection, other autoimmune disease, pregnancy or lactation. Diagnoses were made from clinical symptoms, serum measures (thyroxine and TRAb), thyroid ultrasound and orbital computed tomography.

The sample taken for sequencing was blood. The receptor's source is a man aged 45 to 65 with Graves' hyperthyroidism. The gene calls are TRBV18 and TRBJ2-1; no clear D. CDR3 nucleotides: TGTGCCAGCTCACCGCTCGCGGCGGATAATGAGCAGTTCTTC. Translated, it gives CASSPLAADNEQFF.